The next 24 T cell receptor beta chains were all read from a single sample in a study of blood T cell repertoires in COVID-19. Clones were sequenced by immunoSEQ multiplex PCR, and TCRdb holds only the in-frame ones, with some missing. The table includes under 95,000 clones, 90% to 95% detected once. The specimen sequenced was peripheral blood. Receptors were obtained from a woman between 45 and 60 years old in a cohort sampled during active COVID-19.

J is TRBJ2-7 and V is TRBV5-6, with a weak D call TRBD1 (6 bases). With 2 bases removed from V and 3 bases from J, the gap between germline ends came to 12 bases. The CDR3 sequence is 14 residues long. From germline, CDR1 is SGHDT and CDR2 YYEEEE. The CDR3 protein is CASSFRTGNYEQYF. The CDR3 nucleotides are TGTGCCAGCAGCTTTAGAACAGGGAACTACGAGCAGTACTTC.

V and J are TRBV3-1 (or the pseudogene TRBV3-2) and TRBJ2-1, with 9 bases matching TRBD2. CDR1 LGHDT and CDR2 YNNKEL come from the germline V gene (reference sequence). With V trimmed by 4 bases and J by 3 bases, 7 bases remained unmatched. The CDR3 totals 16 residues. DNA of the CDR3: TGTGCCAGCAGCCTCAAGCGGGAGGCCGTCTACAATGAGCAGTTCTTC. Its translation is CASSLKREAVYNEQFF.

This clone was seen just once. The CDR3 nucleotides read TGTGCCAGCAGTTACTCGTCTTCCGGGAGGGGGAATGAGCAGTTCTTC. Translating it yields CASSYSSSGRGNEQFF. The chain has TRBV6-2 or TRBV6-3 and TRBJ2-1; TRBD2 matches at 8 bases. This CDR3 has 16 amino acids. Losses at the gene ends were 0 bases for V and 7 bases for J; bases not matched to a gene: 8. Per germline, CDR1 MNHEY and CDR2 SVGEGT.

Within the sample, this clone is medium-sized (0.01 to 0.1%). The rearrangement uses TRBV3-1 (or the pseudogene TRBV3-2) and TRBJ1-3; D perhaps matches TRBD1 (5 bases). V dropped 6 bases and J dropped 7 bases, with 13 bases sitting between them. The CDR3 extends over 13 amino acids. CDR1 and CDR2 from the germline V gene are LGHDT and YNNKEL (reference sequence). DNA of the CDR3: TGTGCCAGCAGAATCAGGGCGAGCAACACCATATATTTT. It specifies CASRIRASNTIYF.

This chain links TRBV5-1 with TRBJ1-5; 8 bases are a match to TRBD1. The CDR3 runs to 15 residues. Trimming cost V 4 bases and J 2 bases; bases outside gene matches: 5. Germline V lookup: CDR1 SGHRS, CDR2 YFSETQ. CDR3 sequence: CASSPMTGGNQPQHF. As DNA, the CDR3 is TGCGCCAGCAGCCCAATGACAGGGGGCAATCAGCCCCAGCATTTT.

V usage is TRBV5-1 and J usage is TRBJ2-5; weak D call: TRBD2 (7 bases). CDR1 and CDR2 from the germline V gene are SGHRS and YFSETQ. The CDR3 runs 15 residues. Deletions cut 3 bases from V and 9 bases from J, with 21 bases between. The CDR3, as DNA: TGCGCCAGCAGCTCGACAGGCCTCTGGGGGGGGTCCCAGTACTTC. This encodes CASSSTGLWGGSQYF.

CDR3 residues: CASSPRTGDNSPLHF. CDR3 in DNA: TGCGCCAGCAGCCCGAGGACAGGGGATAATTCACCCCTCCACTTT. The chain carries TRBV5-1 and TRBJ1-6; 9 bases align to TRBD1. Germline V gene lookup returns CDR1 SGHRS and CDR2 YFSETQ. The junction had 4 bases not matched to a gene; V was cut back by 4 bases and J by 5 bases. This CDR3 is built from 15 residues.

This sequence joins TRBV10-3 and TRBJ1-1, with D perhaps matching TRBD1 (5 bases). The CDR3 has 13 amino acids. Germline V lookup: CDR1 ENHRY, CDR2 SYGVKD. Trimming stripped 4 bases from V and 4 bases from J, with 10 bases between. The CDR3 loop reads CAISGGAGTEAFF. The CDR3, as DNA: TGTGCCATCAGTGGGGGCGCCGGCACTGAAGCTTTCTTT.

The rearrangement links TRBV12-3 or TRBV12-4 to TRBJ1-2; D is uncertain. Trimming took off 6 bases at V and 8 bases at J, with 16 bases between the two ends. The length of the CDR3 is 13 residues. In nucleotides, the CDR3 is TGTGCCAGCAGGCTGCTGGGAGAGTGGGGCTACACCTTC. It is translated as CASRLLGEWGYTF.

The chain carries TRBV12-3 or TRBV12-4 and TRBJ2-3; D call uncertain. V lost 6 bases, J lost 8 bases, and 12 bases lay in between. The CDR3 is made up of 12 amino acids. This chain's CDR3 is CASSPGSVTQYF. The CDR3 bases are TGTGCCAGCAGCCCAGGATCAGTTACGCAGTATTTT.

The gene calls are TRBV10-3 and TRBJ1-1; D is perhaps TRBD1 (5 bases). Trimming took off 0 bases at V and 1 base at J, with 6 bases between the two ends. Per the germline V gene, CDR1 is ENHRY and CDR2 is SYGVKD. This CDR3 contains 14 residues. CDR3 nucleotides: TGTGCCATCAGTGAGTCGACAGAGAACACTGAAGCTTTCTTT. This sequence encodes CAISESTENTEAFF.

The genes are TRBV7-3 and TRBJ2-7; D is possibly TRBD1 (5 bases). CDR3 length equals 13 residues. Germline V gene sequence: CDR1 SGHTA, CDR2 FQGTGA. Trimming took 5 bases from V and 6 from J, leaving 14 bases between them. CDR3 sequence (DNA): TGTGCCAGCAGCACCAACAGGTGGGCCGAGCAGTACTTC. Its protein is CASSTNRWAEQYF.

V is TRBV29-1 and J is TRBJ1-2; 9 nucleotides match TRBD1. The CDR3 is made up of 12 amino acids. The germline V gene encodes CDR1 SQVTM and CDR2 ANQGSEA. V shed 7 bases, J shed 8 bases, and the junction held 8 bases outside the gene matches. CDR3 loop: CSDYRGRSGYTF. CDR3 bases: TGCAGCGACTACAGGGGGCGTTCGGGCTACACCTTC.

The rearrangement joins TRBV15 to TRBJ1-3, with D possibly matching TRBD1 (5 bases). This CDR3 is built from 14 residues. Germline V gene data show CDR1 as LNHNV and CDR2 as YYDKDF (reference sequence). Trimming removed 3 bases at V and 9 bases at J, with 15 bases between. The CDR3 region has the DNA TGTGCCACCAGCAGTGAACGATGGGGGGGCACCATATATTTT. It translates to CATSSERWGGTIYF.

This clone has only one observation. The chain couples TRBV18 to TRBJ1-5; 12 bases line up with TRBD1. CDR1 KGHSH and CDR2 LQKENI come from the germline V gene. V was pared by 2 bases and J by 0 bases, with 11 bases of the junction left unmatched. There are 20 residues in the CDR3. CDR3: CASSPATGTGGAYSNQPQHF. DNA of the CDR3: TGTGCCAGCTCACCAGCAACCGGGACAGGGGGCGCTTATAGCAATCAGCCCCAGCATTTT.

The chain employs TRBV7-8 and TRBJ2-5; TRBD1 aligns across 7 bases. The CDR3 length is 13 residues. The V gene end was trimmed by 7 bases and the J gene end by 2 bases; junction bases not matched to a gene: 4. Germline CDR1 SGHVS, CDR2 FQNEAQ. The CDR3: CASTRGIQETQYF. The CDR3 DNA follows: TGTGCCAGCACCAGGGGGATTCAAGAGACCCAGTACTTC.

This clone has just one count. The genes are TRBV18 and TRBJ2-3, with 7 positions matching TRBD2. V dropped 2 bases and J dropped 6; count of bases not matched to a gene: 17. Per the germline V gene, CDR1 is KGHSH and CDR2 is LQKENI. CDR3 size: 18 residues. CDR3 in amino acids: CASSPAVSSGAGRDTQYF. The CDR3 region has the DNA TGTGCCAGCTCACCAGCTGTGTCTAGCGGAGCGGGCCGGGATACGCAGTATTTT.

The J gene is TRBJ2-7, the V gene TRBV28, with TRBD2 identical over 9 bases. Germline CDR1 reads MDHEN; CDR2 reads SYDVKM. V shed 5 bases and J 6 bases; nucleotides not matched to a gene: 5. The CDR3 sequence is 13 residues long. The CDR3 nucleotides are TGTGCCAGCAGTATAGCGGGAGTGGGCGAGCAGTACTTC. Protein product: CASSIAGVGEQYF.

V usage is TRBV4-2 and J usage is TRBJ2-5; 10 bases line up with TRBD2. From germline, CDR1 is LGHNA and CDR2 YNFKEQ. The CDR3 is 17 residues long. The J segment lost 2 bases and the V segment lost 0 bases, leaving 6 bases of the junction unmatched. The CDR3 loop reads CASSQDQYSGRQETQYF. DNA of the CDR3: TGTGCCAGCAGCCAAGATCAGTATAGCGGGAGGCAAGAGACCCAGTACTTC.

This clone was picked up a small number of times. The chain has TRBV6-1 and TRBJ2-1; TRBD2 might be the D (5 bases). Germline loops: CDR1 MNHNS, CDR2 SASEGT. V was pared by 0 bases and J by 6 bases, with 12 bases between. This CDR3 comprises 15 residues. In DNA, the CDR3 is TGTGCCAGCAGTGAAGCGGCTGCGGGCAGCAATGAGCAGTTCTTC. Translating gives CASSEAAAGSNEQFF.

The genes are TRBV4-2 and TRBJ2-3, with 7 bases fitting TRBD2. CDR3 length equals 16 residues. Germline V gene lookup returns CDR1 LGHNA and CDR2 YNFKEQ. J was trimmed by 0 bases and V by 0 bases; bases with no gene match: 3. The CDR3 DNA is TGTGCCAGCAGCCAAGATACGGGGGGTAGCACAGATACGCAGTATTTT. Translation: CASSQDTGGSTDTQYF.

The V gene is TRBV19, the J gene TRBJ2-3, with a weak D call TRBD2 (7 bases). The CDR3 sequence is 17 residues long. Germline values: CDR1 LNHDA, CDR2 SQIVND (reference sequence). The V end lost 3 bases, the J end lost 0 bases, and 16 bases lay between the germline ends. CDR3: CASSIGGPTESTDTQYF. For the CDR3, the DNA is TGTGCCAGTAGTATCGGGGGGCCCACCGAAAGCACAGATACGCAGTATTTT.

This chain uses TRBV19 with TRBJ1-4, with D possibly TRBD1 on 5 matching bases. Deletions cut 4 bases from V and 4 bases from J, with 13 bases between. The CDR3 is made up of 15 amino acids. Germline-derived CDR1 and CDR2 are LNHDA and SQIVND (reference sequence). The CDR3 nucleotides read TGTGCCAGTAGTAAACGACAGTCTCTTAATGAAAAACTGTTTTTT. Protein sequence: CASSKRQSLNEKLFF.

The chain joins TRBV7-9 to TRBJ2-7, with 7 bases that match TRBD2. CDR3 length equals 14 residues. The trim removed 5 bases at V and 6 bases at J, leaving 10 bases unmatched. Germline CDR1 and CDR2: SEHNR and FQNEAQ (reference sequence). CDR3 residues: CASSPGGGWGEQYF. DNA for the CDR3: TGTGCCAGCAGCCCCGGGGGAGGGTGGGGCGAGCAGTACTTC.